Presented here are 17 T cell receptor beta chains from one specimen sequenced in a study of CD8 T cells in ankylosing spondylitis. TCRdb re-called the 5' RACE reads through MiXCR, storing one row per CDR3 protein. The sample consists of 220,000 or so distinct CDR3 sequences, about 11% of them appearing once. Sequenced sample: blood, either unsorted or a sorted T cell fraction (not recorded which). The origin of the receptors is a male donor with ankylosing spondylitis or in good health (not recorded which).

This clonotype was recorded at least ten times. V is TRBV20-1 and J is TRBJ2-5; 7 bases are shared with TRBD1. The CDR3 length is 16 residues. From germline, CDR1 is DFQATT and CDR2 SNEGSKA (reference sequence). V dropped 0 bases and J dropped 2; count of bases not matched to a gene: 9. The chain's CDR3 is CSARDLLGTEQETQYF. The CDR3 DNA reads TGCAGTGCTAGAGATCTTTTGGGGACAGAGCAAGAGACCCAGTACTTC.

This rearrangement joins TRBV12-3 or TRBV12-4 to TRBJ1-3; possible D gene TRBD1, 5 bases. V was shortened by 7 bases and J by 0 bases, with 10 bases between the two germline ends. This CDR3 comprises 14 residues. CDR3 residues: CASTPGRSGNTIYF. CDR3 in DNA: TGTGCCAGCACTCCGGGACGCTCTGGAAACACCATATATTTT.

This clonotype was counted between two and nine times. J is TRBJ1-1 and V is TRBV5-5, with D possibly TRBD1 on 6 matching bases. Germline CDR1 reads SGHKS; CDR2 reads YYEKEE (reference sequence). The CDR3 is 12 amino acids. V was clipped by 4 bases and J by 9 bases, with 13 bases between them. CDR3 coding DNA: TGTGCCAGCAGCCCCGGACAGATAAAAGCTTTCTTT. Protein: CASSPGQIKAFF.

This clonotype was counted a single time. The chain links TRBV10-3 to TRBJ1-2; D is uncertain. V lost 5 bases and J lost 7, with 8 bases in between. Looked up from germline, CDR1 is ENHRY and CDR2 is SYGVKD. There are 11 residues in the CDR3. Here the CDR3 reads CAISQDGGYTF. CDR3 DNA sequence: TGTGCCATCAGTCAGGACGGTGGCTACACCTTC.

This clonotype was counted a few times. The chain recombines TRBV9 with TRBJ1-2; D unresolved. There are 13 residues in the CDR3. Germline V gene sequence: CDR1 SGDLS, CDR2 YYNGEE. The V end was cut by 4 bases, the J end by 7 bases, with 14 bases between. The CDR3 protein is CASSPEGIRGYTF. CDR3 bases: TGTGCCAGCAGCCCAGAGGGAATTCGTGGCTACACCTTC.

This clonotype was recorded many times. The chain uses TRBV11-1 and TRBJ2-1, with 7 bases fitting TRBD2. V gave up 2 bases and J gave up 6 bases; unmatched junction bases: 13. The CDR3 sequence is 17 residues long. From germline, CDR1 is SGHAT and CDR2 FQDESV (reference sequence). Written as DNA, the CDR3 is TGTGCCAGCAGCTTAAGGGGCCTACAGCGGGGTGTCAATGAGCAGTTCTTC. This encodes CASSLRGLQRGVNEQFF.

This clonotype has a count of ten or more. V is TRBV5-1 and J is TRBJ1-2, with 8 bases aligning to TRBD1. Trimming removed 0 bases from V and 9 bases from J; junction bases left unmatched: 10. CDR1 SGHRS and CDR2 YFSETQ come from the germline V gene. This CDR3 is 15 amino acids long. CDR3 nucleotides: TGCGCCAGCAGCTTGGATACCGGGACAGGACTAAGCTACACCTTC. The encoded protein is CASSLDTGTGLSYTF.

This clonotype was found a few times. The genes are TRBV20-1 and TRBJ1-2; tentatively, D is TRBD1 (5 bases). CDR1 and CDR2 (germline): DFQATT, SNEGSKA (reference sequence). This CDR3 region has 14 residues. The V gene lost 5 bases and the J gene lost 2 bases, with 15 bases spanning the gap. The CDR3 loop reads CSALDPGPNYGYTF. DNA of the CDR3: TGCAGTGCTTTGGATCCGGGACCCAACTATGGCTACACCTTC.

This clonotype was seen at least ten times. The chain recombines TRBV20-1 with TRBJ1-6, with TRBD1 matching 7 bases. V lost 5 bases, J lost 4 bases, and 5 bases stayed unmatched. The CDR3 consists of 14 residues. CDR1 is DFQATT, CDR2 SNEGSKA, per germline (reference sequence). CDR3 in DNA: TGCAGTGCTCGAGGGGGACAGTATAATTCACCCCTCCACTTT. This translates into CSARGGQYNSPLHF.

The chain couples TRBV15 to TRBJ1-1; perhaps TRBD1 as D (6 bases). With 4 bases removed from V and 4 bases from J, the gap between germline ends came to 13 bases. The CDR3 is 14 amino acids. Germline V gene data show CDR1 as LNHNV and CDR2 as YYDKDF (reference sequence). The CDR3 is CATSKEKGGTEAFF. The CDR3 DNA reads TGTGCCACCAGCAAAGAGAAGGGGGGCACTGAAGCTTTCTTT.

This clonotype was seen repeatedly, ten times or more. V usage is TRBV4-1 and J usage is TRBJ2-7, with D perhaps given as TRBD1 or TRBD2 (5 bases each). The CDR3 is 18 residues long. The V and J ends lost 0 bases and 1 base respectively, with 19 bases between them. Germline assignment: CDR1 MGHRA and CDR2 YSYEKL. The CDR3 sequence: CASSQEQSGTQTSYEQYF. CDR3 sequence (DNA): TGCGCCAGCAGCCAAGAGCAATCCGGGACCCAAACGTCCTACGAGCAGTACTTC.

The chain couples TRBV7-9 to TRBJ1-2; unclear D gene. The CDR3 is 12 amino acids. Germline CDR1 SEHNR, CDR2 FQNEAQ (reference sequence). With 5 bases removed from V and 8 bases from J, the gap between germline ends came to 12 bases. The CDR3 spells CASSLEARGYTF. DNA of the CDR3: TGTGCCAGCAGCCTCGAGGCGAGGGGCTACACCTTC.

There are many counts of this clonotype. The CDR3 DNA is TGTGCCAGCAGTTACCTGGCCAGGGAGGGACAGCCCCAGCATTTT. Translating gives CASSYLAREGQPQHF. This sequence joins TRBV6-5 and TRBJ1-5; perhaps TRBD1 as D (5 bases). The V end lost 2 bases, the J end lost 7 bases, and 15 bases lay between the germline ends. CDR1 MNHEY and CDR2 SVGAGI come from the germline V gene. This CDR3 comprises 15 residues.

Of note for this clonotype: A read error is possible here, since a much larger clone lies one base away. The genes are TRBV27 and TRBJ2-5, with D possibly being TRBD2 (6 bases). Germline loops: CDR1 MNHEY, CDR2 SMNVEV (reference sequence). This CDR3 contains 14 residues. Here the CDR3 reads CASSEAGTQATRYF. CDR3 bases: TGTGCCAGCAGTGAAGCCGGGACTCAAGCGACCCGGTACTTC.

V is TRBV6-1 and J is TRBJ2-2; D possibly corresponds to TRBD1 (5 bases). V gave up 5 bases and J gave up 0 bases, with 13 bases separating them. Germline loops: CDR1 MNHNS, CDR2 SASEGT. This CDR3 spans 16 amino acids. The CDR3 sequence: CASSRPTVSNTGELFF. CDR3 in DNA: TGTGCCAGCAGTAGACCGACAGTCTCGAACACCGGGGAGCTGTTTTTT.

The chain combines TRBV30 with TRBJ1-2; the match to TRBD1 covers 7 bases. This CDR3 has 11 amino acids. Germline V gives CDR1 GTSNPN, CDR2 SVGIG (reference sequence). V gave up 4 bases and J gave up 7 bases; unmatched junction bases: 3. CDR3 DNA: TGTGCCTGGACCGGGACAGTTGGCTACACCTTC. Protein product: CAWTGTVGYTF.

At least ten counts were recorded for this clonotype. The V gene is TRBV29-1, the J gene TRBJ2-3; 11 nucleotides align to TRBD1. The V gene end was trimmed by 7 bases and the J gene end by 6 bases; junction bases not matched to a gene: 18. CDR3 length: 17 amino acids. The germline CDR1 and CDR2 sequences are SQVTM and ANQGSEA. DNA of the CDR3: TGCAGCGCTGGACAGGGGGCGGGAGGTGAAGGGGACGATACGCAGTATTTT. It translates to CSAGQGAGGEGDDTQYF.